This TCR beta chain is from a study of cytomegalovirus exposure and HLA in healthy donors. This CDR3 comprises 14 residues. Looked up from germline, CDR1 is SQVTM and CDR2 is ANQGSEA. V shed 5 bases, J shed 3 bases, and the junction held 7 bases outside the gene matches. Primers for the PCR totalled 60 Vbeta and 13 Jbeta. Assay used: immunoSEQ multiplex PCR; TCRdb lists only in-frame clones, some missing. The sample has around 90,000 clones, around 78% seen once. This TCR came from a man aged 25-45 years in good health and CMV-seronegative. Sequenced material: PBMCs. This chain joins TRBV29-1 and TRBJ1-1; 9 bases are a match to TRBD1. The CDR3, as DNA: TGCAGCGTTCTCGGGACAGGGACGCACACTGAAGCTTTCTTT. Its translation: CSVLGTGTHTEAFF.